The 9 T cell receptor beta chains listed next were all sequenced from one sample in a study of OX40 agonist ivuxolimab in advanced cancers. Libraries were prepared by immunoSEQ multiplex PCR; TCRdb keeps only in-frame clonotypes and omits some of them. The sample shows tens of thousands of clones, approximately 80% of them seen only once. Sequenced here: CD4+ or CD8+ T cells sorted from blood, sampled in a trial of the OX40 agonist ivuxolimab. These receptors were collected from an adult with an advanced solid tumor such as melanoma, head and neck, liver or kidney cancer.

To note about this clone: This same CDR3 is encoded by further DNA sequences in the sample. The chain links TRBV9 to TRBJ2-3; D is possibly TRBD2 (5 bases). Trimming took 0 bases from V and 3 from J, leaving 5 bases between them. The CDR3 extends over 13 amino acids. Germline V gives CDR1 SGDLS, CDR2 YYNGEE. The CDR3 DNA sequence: TGTGCCAGCAGCGTAGGCGGGACAGATACGCAGTATTTT. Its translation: CASSVGGTDTQYF.

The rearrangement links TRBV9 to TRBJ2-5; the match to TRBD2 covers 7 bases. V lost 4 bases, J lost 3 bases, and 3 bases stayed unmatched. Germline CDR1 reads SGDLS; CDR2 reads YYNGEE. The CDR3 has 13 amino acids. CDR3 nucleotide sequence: TGTGCCAGCAGCAGCGGACTAGAAGAGACCCAGTACTTC. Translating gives CASSSGLEETQYF.

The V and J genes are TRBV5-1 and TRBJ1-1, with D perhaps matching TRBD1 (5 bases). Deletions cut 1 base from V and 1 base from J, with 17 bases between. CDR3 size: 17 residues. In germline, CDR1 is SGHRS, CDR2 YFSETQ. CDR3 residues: CASSLSGALSPNTEAFF. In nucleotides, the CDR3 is TGCGCCAGCAGCTTGAGTGGGGCACTCAGTCCGAACACTGAAGCTTTCTTT.

DNA for the CDR3: TGTGCCAGCCAAACTTCTGTCAATGAGCAGTTCTTC. Translated, it gives CASQTSVNEQFF. The V call is TRBV2, the J call TRBJ2-1; no clear D. Germline loops: CDR1 SNHLY, CDR2 FYNNEI. CDR3 length equals 12 residues. Trimming took 8 bases from V and 6 from J, leaving 11 bases between them.

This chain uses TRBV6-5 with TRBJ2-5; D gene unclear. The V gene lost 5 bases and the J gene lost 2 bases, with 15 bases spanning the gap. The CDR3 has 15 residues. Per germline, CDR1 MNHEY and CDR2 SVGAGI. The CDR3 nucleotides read TGTGCCAGCAGTCCCCTTGGGCCCTCACAAGAGACCCAGTACTTC. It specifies CASSPLGPSQETQYF.

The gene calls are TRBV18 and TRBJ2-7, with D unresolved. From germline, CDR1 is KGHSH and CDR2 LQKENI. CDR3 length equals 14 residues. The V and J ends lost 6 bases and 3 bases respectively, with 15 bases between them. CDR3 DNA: TGTGCCAGCTCCCCCGCAGGCAGATTCTACGAGCAGTACTTC. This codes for CASSPAGRFYEQYF.

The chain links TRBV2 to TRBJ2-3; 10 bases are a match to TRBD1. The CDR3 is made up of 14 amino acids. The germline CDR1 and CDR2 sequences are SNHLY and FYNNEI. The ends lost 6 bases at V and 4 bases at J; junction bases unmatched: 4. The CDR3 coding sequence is TGTGCCAGCAGAAAGGGACAGGGGTCAGATACGCAGTATTTT. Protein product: CASRKGQGSDTQYF. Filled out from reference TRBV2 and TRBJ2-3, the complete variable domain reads EPEVTQTPSHQVTQMGQEVILRCVPISNHLYFYWYRQILGQKVEFLVSFYNNEISEKSEIFDDQFSVERPDGSNFTLKIRSTKLEDSAMYFCASRKGQGSDTQYFGPGTRLTVL.

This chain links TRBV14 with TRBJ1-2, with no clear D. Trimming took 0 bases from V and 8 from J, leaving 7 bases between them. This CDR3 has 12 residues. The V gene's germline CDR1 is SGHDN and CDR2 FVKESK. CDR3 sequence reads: CASSQDPGGYTF. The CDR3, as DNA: TGTGCCAGCAGCCAAGATCCTGGGGGCTACACCTTC.

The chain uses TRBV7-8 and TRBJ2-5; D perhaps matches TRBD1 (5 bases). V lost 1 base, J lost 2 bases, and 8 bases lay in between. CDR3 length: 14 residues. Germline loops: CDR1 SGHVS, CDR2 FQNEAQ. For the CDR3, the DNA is TGTGCCAGCAGCTTAGGGGGCCAGCAAGAGACCCAGTACTTC. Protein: CASSLGGQQETQYF. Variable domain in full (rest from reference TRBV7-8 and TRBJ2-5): GAGVSQSPRYKVAKRGQDVALRCDPISGHVSLFWYQQALGQGPEFLTYFQNEAQLDKSGLPSDRFFAERPEGSVSTLKIQRTQQEDSAVYLCASSLGGQQETQYFGPGTRLLVL.